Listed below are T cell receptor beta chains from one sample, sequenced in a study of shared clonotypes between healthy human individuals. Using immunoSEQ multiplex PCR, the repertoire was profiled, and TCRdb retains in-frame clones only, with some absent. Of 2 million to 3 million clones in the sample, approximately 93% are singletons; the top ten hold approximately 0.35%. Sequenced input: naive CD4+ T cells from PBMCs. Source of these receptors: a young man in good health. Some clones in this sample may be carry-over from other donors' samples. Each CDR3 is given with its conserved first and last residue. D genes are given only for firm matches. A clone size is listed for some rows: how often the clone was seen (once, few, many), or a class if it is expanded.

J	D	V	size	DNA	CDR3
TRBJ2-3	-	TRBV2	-	TGTGCCAGCAGTCGGACCGGAGATACGCAGTATTTT	CASSRTGDTQYF
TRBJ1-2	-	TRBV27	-	TGTGCCAGCAGTTTTCGGGGGTATGGCTACACCTTC	CASSFRGYGYTF
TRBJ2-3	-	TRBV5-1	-	TGCGCCAGCAGGGAACAGGGGACTCTAAGCACAGATACGCAGTATTTT	CASREQGTLSTDTQYF
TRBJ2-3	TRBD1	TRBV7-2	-	TGTGCCAGCACCCGACCCGCCAGGGGGCCGCCTAGCACAGATACGCAGTATTTT	CASTRPARGPPSTDTQYF
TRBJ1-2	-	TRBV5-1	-	TGCGCCAGCAGCGAGGGACAACCCCCTAACTATGGCTACACCTTC	CASSEGQPPNYGYTF
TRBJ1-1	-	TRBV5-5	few	TGTGCCAGCAGCTCGGTTCAGGGGCGAAGCACTGAAGCTTTCTTT	CASSSVQGRSTEAFF
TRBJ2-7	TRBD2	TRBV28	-	TGTGCCAGCAGGGGGGGGACTAGCGGGGCCTACGAGCAGTACTTC	CASRGGTSGAYEQYF
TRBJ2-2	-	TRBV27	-	TGTGCCAGCAGTTTAGCTCGGGGGGCCGGCACCGGGGAGCTGTTTTTT	CASSLARGAGTGELFF
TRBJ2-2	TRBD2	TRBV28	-	TGTGCCAGCAGCCTACCGGGACTAGCGTCGAACACCGGGGAGCTGTTTTTT	CASSLPGLASNTGELFF
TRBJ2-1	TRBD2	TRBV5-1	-	TGCGCCAGCAGCTTGGGCGGGAGGAACTACAATGAGCAGTTCTTC	CASSLGGRNYNEQFF
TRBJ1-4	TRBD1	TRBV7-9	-	TGTGCCAGCAGCTTGGACAGGGTTGAGGAAAAACTGTTTTTT	CASSLDRVEEKLFF
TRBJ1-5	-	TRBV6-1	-	TGTGCCAGCAGTGAATCCGGTAGCCAGCCCCAGCATTTT	CASSESGSQPQHF
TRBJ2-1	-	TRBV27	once	TGTGCCAGCAGTTTAGTCAGTGGTGAGCAGTTCTTC	CASSLVSGEQFF
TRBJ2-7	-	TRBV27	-	TGTGCCAGCAAAAGGCAAGGCGAGCAGTACTTC	CASKRQGEQYF
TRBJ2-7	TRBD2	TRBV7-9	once	TGTGCCAGCAGCGCCCAACTGGGGGGGTCCTACGAGCAGTACTTC	CASSAQLGGSYEQYF
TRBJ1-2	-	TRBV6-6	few	TGTGCCAGCAGTCCGGGGGGAGAAGGCTACACCTTC	CASSPGGEGYTF
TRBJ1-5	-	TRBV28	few	TGTGCCAGCAGTAGGGGGAGCAATCAGCCCCAGCATTTT	CASSRGSNQPQHF
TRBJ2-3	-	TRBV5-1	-	TGCGCCAGCAGCTTCCTACAAGTCACAGATACGCAGTATTTT	CASSFLQVTDTQYF
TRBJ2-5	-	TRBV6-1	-	TGTGCCAGCAGTGATTGGGCGGCGGAGACCCAGTACTTC	CASSDWAAETQYF
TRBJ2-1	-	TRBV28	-	TGTGCCAGCAGTCAACCACCTTACAATGAGCAGTTCTTC	CASSQPPYNEQFF
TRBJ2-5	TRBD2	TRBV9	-	TGTGCCAGCAGCGTCGGACTAGATTACCCGGCGGAGACCCAGTACTTC	CASSVGLDYPAETQYF
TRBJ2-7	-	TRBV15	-	TGTGCCACCAGCACCGCCCCTAGCGCCTCCTACGAGCAGTACTTC	CATSTAPSASYEQYF
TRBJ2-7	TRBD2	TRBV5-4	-	TGTGCCAGCAGCTTGGGACTAGCGGGAGCTGAGTACGAGCAGTACTTC	CASSLGLAGAEYEQYF
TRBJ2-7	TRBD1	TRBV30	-	TGTGCCTGTGGGACAGGGGCCTACGAGCAGTACTTC	CACGTGAYEQYF
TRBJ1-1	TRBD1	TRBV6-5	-	TGTGCCAGCAGGCAAGACAGGGGGAACACTGAAGCTTTCTTT	CASRQDRGNTEAFF
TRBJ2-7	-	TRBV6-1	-	TGTGCCAGCAGTGAAAATGGACCAACCTACGAGCAGTACTTC	CASSENGPTYEQYF
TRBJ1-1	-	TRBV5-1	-	TGCGCCAGCAGCCCGGTGACGGGGACCACTGAAGCTTTCTTT	CASSPVTGTTEAFF
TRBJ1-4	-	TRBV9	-	TGTGCCAGCAGCGAGGGTGCAACTAATGAAAAACTGTTTTTT	CASSEGATNEKLFF
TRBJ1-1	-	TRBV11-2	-	TGTGCCAGCAGCCCGAGACAGTGGGCTGAAGCTTTCTTT	CASSPRQWAEAFF
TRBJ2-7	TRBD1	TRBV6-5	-	TGTGCCAGCAGTTACAGGGGGCGAGGCTACGAGCAGTACTTC	CASSYRGRGYEQYF
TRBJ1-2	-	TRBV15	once	TGTGCCACCAGCAGAGAATCGAGGGTAGGAGGCTACACCTTC	CATSRESRVGGYTF
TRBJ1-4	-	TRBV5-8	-	TGTGCCAGCAGCTTGGGGTCCGGGGGCTATGAAAAACTGTTTTTT	CASSLGSGGYEKLFF
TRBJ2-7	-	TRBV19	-	TGTGCCAGTAGTATAGTGGCGGGATTCTCCTACGAGCAGTACTTC	CASSIVAGFSYEQYF
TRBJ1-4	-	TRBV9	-	TGTGCCAGCAGCGCCCCCGAGGGGTTCGCAACTAATGAAAAACTGTTTTTT	CASSAPEGFATNEKLFF
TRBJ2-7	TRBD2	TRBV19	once	TGTGCCAGTAGATTCAGCAGCGGGGGTCTCTACGAGCAGTACTTC	CASRFSSGGLYEQYF
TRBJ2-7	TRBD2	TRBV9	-	TGTGCCAGCAGCCGGGGAGGGCCCTACGAGCAGTACTTC	CASSRGGPYEQYF
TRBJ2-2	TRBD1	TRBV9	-	TGTGCCAGCAGCGTAACAGGGGGCACCGGGGAGCTGTTTTTT	CASSVTGGTGELFF
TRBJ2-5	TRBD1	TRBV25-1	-	TGTGCCAGCAGGACAGGGGTGGGGGAGACCCAGTACTTC	CASRTGVGETQYF
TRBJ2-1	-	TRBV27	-	TGTGCCAGCAGTGACGGGATCTACAATGAGCAGTTCTTC	CASSDGIYNEQFF
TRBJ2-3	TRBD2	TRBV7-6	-	TGTGCCAGCAGCCTAAGGTCTAGCGGGACCGCCACAGATACGCAGTATTTT	CASSLRSSGTATDTQYF
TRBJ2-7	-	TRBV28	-	TGTGCCAGCGGTAGGTCCTACGAGCAGTACTTC	CASGRSYEQYF
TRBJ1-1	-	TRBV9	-	TGTGCCAGCAGCCTTTCGACGAACAGGGTTACTGAAGCTTTCTTT	CASSLSTNRVTEAFF
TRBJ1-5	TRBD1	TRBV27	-	TGTGCCAGCACGGCTTTGACAGGGGGCGAGAGCAATCAGCCCCAGCATTTT	CASTALTGGESNQPQHF
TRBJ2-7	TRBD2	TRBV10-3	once	TGTGCCATCAGGCCCAGCGGGGGGGGTACCTACGAGCAGTACTTC	CAIRPSGGGTYEQYF
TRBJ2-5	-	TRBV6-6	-	TGTGCCAGCAGTTACTCGTATGAAGAGACCCAGTACTTC	CASSYSYEETQYF
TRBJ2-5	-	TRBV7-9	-	TGTGCCAGCAGCTTGGGGCAGCGAGAGCAAGAGACCCAGTACTTC	CASSLGQREQETQYF